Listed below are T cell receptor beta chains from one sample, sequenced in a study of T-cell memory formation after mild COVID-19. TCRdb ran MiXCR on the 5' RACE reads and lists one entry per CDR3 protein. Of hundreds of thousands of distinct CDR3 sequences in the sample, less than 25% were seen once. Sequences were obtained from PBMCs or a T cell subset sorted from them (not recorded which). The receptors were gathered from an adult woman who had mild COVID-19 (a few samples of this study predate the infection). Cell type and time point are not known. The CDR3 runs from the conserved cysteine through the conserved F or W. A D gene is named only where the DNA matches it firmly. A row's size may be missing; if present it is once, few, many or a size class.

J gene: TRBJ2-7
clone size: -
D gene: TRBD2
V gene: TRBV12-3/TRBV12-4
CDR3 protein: CASSPGLAGQSSYEQYF
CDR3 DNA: TGTGCCAGCAGTCCGGGACTAGCGGGCCAGAGCTCCTACGAGCAGTACTTC

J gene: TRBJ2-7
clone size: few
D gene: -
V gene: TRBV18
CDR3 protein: CASSPLGADEQYF
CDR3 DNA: TGTGCCAGCTCACCTTTAGGAGCAGACGAGCAGTACTTC

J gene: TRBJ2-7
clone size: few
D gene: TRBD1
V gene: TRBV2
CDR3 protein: CASSEARDRLSYEQYF
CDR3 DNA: TGTGCCAGCAGTGAAGCCAGGGACAGATTGTCCTACGAGCAGTACTTC

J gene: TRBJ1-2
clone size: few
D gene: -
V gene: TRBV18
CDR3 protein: CASSQGLDTSYGYTF
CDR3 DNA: TGTGCCAGCTCACAGGGGCTAGACACATCCTATGGCTACACCTTC

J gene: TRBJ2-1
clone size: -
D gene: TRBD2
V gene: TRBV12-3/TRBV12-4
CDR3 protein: CASTLGLAVDEQFF
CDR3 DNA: TGTGCCAGCACCTTAGGACTAGCGGTTGATGAGCAGTTCTTC

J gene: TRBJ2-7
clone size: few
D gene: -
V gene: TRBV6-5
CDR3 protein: CASSYMGRTYEQYF
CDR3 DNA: TGTGCCAGCAGTTATATGGGGCGTACCTACGAGCAGTACTTC

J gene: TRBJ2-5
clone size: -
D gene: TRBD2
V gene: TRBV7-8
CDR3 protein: CASTGIAGGVRGSETQYF
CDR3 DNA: TGTGCCAGCACGGGGATAGCGGGAGGAGTTAGGGGGTCAGAGACCCAGTACTTC

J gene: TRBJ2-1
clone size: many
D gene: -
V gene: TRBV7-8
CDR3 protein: CASSSPDASSYNEQFF
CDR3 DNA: TGTGCCAGCAGCTCCCCGGACGCTTCCTCCTACAATGAGCAGTTCTTC

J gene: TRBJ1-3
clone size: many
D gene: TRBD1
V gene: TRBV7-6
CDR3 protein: CASSSQTGGTSGNTIYF
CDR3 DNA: TGTGCCAGCAGCTCCCAGACAGGGGGCACCTCTGGAAACACCATATATTTT

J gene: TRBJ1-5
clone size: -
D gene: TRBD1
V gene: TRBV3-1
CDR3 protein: CASSQVNPDRVAGSNQPQHF
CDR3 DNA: TGTGCCAGCAGCCAAGTCAATCCGGACAGGGTAGCGGGAAGCAATCAGCCCCAGCATTTT

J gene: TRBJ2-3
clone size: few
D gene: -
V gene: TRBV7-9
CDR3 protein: CASSFRLQEGSSTDTQYF
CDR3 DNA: TGTGCCAGCAGCTTCCGCCTTCAGGAGGGCTCTAGCACAGATACGCAGTATTTT

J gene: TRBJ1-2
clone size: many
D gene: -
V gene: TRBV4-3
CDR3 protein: CASSQARFFSNYGYTF
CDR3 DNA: TGCGCCAGCAGCCAGGCCAGGTTTTTCTCTAACTATGGCTACACCTTC

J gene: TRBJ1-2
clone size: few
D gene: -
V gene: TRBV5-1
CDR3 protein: CASSLGGSGYGYTF
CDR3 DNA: TGCGCCAGCAGCTTGGGAGGGTCGGGCTATGGCTACACCTTC

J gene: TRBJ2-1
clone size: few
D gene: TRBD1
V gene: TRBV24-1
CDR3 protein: CATSDVGTASSYNEQFF
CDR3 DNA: TGTGCCACCAGTGACGTCGGGACAGCCAGCTCCTACAATGAGCAGTTCTTC

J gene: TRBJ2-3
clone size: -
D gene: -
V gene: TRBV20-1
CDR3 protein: CSARGMEYQQYF
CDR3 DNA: TGCAGTGCTAGAGGGATGGAGTACCAGCAGTATTTT

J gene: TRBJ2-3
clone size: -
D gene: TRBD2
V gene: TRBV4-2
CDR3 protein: CDSSQDRASGGTDTQYF
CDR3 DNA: TGTGACAGCAGCCAAGATCGGGCTAGCGGGGGCACAGATACGCAGTATTTT

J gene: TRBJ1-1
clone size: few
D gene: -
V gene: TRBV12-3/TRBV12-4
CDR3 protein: CASSPGPLMNTEAFF
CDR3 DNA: TGTGCCAGCAGTCCGGGCCCCCTCATGAACACTGAAGCTTTCTTT

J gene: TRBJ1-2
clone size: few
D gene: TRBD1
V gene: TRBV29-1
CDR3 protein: CSGSTGGVPYGYTF
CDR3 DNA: TGCAGCGGATCAACAGGGGGTGTACCTTATGGCTACACCTTC

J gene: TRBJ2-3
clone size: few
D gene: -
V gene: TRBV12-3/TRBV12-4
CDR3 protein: CASSLGSRTDTQYF
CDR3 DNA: TGTGCCAGCAGTTTAGGCTCGCGCACAGATACGCAGTATTTT

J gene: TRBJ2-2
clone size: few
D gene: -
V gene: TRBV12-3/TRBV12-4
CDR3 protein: CASSSTRDTPNTGELFF
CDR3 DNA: TGTGCCAGCAGCTCGACAAGGGACACCCCAAACACCGGGGAGCTGTTTTTT

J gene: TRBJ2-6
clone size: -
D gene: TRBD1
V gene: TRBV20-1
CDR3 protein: CSARPLSSDRGSPSGANVLTF
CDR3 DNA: TGCAGTGCTAGACCCTTATCCTCGGACAGGGGATCCCCCTCTGGGGCCAACGTCCTGACTTTC

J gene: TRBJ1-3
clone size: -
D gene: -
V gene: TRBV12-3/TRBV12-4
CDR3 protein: CASSFRRVGGGNTIYF
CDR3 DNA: TGTGCCAGCAGTTTCCGCCGGGTCGGTGGAGGAAACACCATATATTTT

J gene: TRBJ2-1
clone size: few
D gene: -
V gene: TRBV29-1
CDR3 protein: CSVEGETSLYNEQFF
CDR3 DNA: TGCAGCGTTGAAGGGGAGACCTCGCTCTACAATGAGCAGTTCTTC

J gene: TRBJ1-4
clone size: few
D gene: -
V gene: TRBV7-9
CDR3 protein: CASNAAGGEKLFF
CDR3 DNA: TGTGCCAGCAACGCAGCCGGAGGCGAAAAACTGTTTTTT

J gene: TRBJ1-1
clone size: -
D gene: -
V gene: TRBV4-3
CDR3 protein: CASSQAWTPNTEAFF
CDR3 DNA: TGCGCCAGCAGCCAAGCGTGGACCCCGAACACTGAAGCTTTCTTT

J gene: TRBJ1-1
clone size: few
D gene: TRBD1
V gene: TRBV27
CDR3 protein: CASSWGQGRTEAFF
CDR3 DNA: TGTGCCAGCAGTTGGGGACAGGGAAGGACTGAAGCTTTCTTT

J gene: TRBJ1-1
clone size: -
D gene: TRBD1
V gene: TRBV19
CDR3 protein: CASSIGPGGNTEAFF
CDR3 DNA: TGTGCCAGTAGTATTGGACCAGGGGGGAACACTGAAGCTTTCTTT

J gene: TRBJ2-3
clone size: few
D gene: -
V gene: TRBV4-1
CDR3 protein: CASSQVTISSTDTQYF
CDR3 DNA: TGCGCCAGCAGCCAAGTCACAATCTCTAGCACAGATACGCAGTATTTT

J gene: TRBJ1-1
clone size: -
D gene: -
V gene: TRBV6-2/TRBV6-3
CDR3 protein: CASSYRWGNTEAFF
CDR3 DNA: TGTGCCAGCAGTTACAGGTGGGGGAACACTGAAGCTTTCTTT

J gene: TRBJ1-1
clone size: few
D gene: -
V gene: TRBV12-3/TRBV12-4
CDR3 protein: CASRLQGGTEAFF
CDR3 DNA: TGTGCCAGCAGGTTACAGGGTGGCACTGAAGCTTTCTTT

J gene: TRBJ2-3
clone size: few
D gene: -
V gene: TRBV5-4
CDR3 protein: CASSFVVGAGATQYF
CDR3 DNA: TGTGCCAGCAGCTTCGTGGTCGGAGCTGGGGCTACGCAGTATTTT

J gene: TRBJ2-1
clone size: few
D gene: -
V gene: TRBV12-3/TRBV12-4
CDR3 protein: CASSLSRLYNEQFF
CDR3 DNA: TGTGCCAGCAGTTTATCGAGGTTATACAATGAGCAGTTCTTC

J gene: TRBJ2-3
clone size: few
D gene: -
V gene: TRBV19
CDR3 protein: CASSMWKGGDSDTQYF
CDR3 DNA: TGTGCCAGTAGTATGTGGAAGGGGGGGGATTCAGATACGCAGTATTTT

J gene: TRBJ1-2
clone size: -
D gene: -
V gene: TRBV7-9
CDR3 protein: CASRLGGDSYTF
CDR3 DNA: TGTGCCAGCAGACTTGGTGGGGACAGCTACACCTTC

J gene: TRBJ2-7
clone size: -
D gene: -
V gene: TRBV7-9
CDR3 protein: CASSLGGSPPAEQYF
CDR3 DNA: TGTGCCAGCAGCTTAGGGGGGTCCCCCCCGGCCGAGCAGTACTTC

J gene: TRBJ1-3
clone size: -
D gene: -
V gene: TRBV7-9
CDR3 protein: CASSESTARGNTIYF
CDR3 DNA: TGTGCCAGCAGCGAGTCTACGGCGCGAGGAAACACCATATATTTT

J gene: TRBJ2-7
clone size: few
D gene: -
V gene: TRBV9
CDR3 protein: CASSVGSGPQEQYF
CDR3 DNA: TGTGCCAGCAGCGTAGGTTCCGGCCCCCAGGAGCAGTACTTC

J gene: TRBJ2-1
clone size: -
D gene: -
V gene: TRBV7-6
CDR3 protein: CASRGYNEQFF
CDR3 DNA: TGTGCCAGCAGAGGTTACAATGAGCAGTTCTTC

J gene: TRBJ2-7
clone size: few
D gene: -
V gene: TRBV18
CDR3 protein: CASSPDTYEQYF
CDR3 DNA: TGTGCCAGCTCACCTGACACCTACGAGCAGTACTTC

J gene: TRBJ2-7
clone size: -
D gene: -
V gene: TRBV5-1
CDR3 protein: CASSSRQADEQYF
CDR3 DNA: TGCGCCAGCAGCTCGCGACAGGCTGACGAGCAGTACTTC

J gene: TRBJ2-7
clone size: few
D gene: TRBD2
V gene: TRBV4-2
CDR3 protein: CASSQTTSGLYEQYF
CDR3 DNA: TGTGCCAGCAGCCAAACGACTAGCGGGCTTTACGAGCAGTACTTC

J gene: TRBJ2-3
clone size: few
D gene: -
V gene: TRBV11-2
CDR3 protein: CASRMRGASTDTQYF
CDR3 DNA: TGTGCCAGCAGGATGAGGGGGGCCAGCACAGATACGCAGTATTTT

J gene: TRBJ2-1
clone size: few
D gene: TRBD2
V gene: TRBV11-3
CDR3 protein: CASSELADYNEQFF
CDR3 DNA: TGTGCCAGCAGCGAACTAGCGGACTACAATGAGCAGTTCTTC

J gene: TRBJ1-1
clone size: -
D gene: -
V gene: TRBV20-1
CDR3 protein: CSAKRDGEAFF
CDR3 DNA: TGCAGTGCTAAGAGGGACGGTGAAGCTTTCTTT

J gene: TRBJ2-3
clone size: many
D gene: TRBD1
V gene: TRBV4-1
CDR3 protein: CASSLSPGQGRSDTQYF
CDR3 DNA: TGCGCCAGCAGCCTTTCCCCGGGACAGGGTAGATCAGATACGCAGTATTTT

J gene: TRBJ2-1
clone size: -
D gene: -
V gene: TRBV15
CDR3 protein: CATSRDLAGDEQFF
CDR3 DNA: TGTGCCACCAGCAGAGATCTAGCTGGTGATGAGCAGTTCTTC

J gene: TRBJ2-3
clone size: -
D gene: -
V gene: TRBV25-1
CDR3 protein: CASSGRTGVDTQYF
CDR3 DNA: TGTGCCAGCAGTGGGAGAACAGGCGTAGATACGCAGTATTTT

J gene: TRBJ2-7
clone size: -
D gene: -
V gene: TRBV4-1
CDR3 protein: CASSQDGNTGWMYEQYF
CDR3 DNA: TGCGCCAGCAGCCAAGATGGAAACACGGGATGGATGTACGAGCAGTACTTC

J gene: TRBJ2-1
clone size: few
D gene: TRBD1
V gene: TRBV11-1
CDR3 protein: CASSSPPDRGNEQFF
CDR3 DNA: TGTGCCAGCAGCTCCCCACCGGACAGGGGGAATGAGCAGTTCTTC